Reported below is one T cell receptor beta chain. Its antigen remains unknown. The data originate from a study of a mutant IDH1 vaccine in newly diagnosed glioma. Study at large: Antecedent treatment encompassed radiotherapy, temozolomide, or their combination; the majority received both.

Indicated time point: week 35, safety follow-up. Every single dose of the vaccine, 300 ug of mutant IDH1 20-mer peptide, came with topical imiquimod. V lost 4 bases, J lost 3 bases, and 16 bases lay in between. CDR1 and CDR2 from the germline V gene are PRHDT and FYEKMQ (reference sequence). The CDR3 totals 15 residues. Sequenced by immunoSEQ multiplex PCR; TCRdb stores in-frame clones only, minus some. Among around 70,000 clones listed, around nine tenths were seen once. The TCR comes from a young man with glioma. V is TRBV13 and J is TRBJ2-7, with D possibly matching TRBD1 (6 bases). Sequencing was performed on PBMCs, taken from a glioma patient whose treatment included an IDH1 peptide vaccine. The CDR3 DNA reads TGTGCCAGCAGCTCCCGCGAGGGGGTCGTCTACGAGCAGTACTTC. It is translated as CASSSREGVVYEQYF. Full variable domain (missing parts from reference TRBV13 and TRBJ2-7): AAGVIQSPRHLIKEKRETATLKCYPIPRHDTVYWYQQGPGQDPQFLISFYEKMQSDKGSIPDRFSAQQFSDYHSELNMSSLELGDSALYFCASSSREGVVYEQYFGPGTRLTVT.